Only a few counts were recorded for the clone carrying this T cell receptor beta chain. Its antigen is not identified. This entry belongs to a study of T cell repertoires in cytomegalovirus infection. Study context: Indications came from public TCR beta signatures; they pointed to CMV infection and to a matching HLA type.

TCRdb re-called the reads with MiXCR, one entry per CDR3 protein. The sample holds around 210,000 distinct CDR3 sequences; 6% to 8% are singletons and the top ten take around 6.9%. The CDR3 extends over 14 amino acids. Germline-derived CDR1 and CDR2 are SNHLY and FYNNEI. V was pared by 3 bases and J by 5 bases, with 8 bases between. Study-wide results and caveats: Frequencies of public TCR beta families were cumulated, and this identified carriers of CMV plus the relevant HLA. In two of eight donors, the top clonotype was HLA-C-restricted CMV-specific.

The sample comprised PBMCs. This chain connects TRBV2 to TRBJ1-6; D remains unclear. The TCR originated in a human donor in good health (CMV status not recorded). Some clones in this sample may be carry-over from other donors' samples. The CDR3 protein is CASSDISNNSPLHF. The CDR3, as DNA: TGTGCCAGCAGTGATATCAGTAATAATTCACCCCTCCACTTT.